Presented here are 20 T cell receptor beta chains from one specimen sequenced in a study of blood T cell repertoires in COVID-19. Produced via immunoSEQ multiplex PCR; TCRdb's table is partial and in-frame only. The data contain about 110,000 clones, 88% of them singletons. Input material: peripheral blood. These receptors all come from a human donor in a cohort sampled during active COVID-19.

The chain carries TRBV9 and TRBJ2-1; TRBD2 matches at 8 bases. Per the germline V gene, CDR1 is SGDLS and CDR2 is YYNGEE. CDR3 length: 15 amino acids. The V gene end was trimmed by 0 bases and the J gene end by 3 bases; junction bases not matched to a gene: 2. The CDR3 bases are TGTGCCAGCAGCGTAGAGCTAGCGGGCTACAATGAGCAGTTCTTC. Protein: CASSVELAGYNEQFF.

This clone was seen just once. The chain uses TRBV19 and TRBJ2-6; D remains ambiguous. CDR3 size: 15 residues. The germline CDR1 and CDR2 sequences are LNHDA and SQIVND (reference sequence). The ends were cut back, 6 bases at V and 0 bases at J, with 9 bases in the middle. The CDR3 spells CASSQLFSGANVLTF. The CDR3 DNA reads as TGTGCCAGTAGCCAACTTTTCTCTGGGGCCAACGTCCTGACTTTC.

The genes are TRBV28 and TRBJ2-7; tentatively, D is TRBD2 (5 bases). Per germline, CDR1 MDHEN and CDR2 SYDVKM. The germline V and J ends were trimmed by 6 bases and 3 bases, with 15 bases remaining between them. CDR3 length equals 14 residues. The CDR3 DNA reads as TGTGCCAGCAGCCCGGACTTTCCTAGCTACGAGCAGTACTTC. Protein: CASSPDFPSYEQYF.

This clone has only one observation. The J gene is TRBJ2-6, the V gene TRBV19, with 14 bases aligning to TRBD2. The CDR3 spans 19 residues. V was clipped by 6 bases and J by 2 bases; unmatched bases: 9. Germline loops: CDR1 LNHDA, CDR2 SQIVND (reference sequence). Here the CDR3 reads CASRPPAGLAGAGANVLTF. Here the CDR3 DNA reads TGTGCCAGTAGACCCCCTGCGGGACTAGCGGGAGCTGGGGCCAACGTCCTGACTTTC.

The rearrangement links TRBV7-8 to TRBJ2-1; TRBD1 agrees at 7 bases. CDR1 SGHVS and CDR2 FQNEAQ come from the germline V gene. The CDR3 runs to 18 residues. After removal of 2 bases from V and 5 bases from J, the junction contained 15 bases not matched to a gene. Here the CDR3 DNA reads TGTGCCAGCAGCTTATCGGACAGGTGGAAACCGCCTGACAATGAGCAGTTCTTC. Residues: CASSLSDRWKPPDNEQFF.

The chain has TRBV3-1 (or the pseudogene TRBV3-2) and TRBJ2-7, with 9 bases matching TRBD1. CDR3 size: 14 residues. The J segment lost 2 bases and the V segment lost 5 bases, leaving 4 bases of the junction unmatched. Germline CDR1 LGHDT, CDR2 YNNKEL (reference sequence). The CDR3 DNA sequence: TGTGCCAGCAGCGAACGGGACAGGGCCTACGAGCAGTACTTC. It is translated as CASSERDRAYEQYF.

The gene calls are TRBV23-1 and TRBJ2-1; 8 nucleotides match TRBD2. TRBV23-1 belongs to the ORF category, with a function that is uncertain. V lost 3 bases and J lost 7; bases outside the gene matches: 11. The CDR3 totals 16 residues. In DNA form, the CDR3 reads TGCGCCAGCAGTCACCCACTAGCGGAGTGGGTGAATGAGCAGTTCTTC. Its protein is CASSHPLAEWVNEQFF.

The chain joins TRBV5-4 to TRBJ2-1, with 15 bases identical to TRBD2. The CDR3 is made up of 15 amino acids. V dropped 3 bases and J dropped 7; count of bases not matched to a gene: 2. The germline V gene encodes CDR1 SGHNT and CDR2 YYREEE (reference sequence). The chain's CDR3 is CASSWGLAGGNEQFF. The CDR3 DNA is TGTGCCAGCAGCTGGGGACTAGCGGGGGGAAATGAGCAGTTCTTC.

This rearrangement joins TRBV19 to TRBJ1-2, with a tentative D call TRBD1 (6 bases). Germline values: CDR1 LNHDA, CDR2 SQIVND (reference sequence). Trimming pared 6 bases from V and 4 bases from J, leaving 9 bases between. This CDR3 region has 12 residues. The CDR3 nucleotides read TGTGCCAGTAGGGACAGCTTCTATGGCTACACCTTC. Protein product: CASRDSFYGYTF.

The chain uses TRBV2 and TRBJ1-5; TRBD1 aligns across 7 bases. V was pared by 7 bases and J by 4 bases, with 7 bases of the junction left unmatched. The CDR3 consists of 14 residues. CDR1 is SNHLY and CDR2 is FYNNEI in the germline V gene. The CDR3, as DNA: TGTGCCAGCACCCCCAACAGGGGAAATCAGCCCCAGCATTTT. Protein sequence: CASTPNRGNQPQHF.

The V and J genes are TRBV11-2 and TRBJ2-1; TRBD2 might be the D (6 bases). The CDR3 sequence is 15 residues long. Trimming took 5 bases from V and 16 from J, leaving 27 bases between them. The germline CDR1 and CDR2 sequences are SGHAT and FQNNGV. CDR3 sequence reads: CASSTIRAGLWAGFF. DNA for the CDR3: TGTGCCAGCAGCACTATCAGAGCGGGCCTCTGGGCGGGATTCTTC.

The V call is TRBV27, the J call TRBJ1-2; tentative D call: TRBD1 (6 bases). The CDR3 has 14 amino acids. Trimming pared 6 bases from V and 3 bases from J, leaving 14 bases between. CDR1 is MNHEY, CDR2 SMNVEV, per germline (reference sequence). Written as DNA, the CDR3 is TGTGCCAGCAGCAGTCAGGGGTCGCACTATGGCTACACCTTC. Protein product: CASSSQGSHYGYTF.

The CDR3 is CASRPGQGAWGYTF. CDR3 DNA: TGTGCCAGTCGACCGGGACAGGGGGCATGGGGCTACACCTTC. The chain carries TRBV5-5 and TRBJ1-2, with 12 nucleotides matching TRBD1. This CDR3 contains 14 residues. V dropped 8 bases and J dropped 8; count of bases not matched to a gene: 10. Germline-derived CDR1 and CDR2 are SGHKS and YYEKEE (reference sequence).

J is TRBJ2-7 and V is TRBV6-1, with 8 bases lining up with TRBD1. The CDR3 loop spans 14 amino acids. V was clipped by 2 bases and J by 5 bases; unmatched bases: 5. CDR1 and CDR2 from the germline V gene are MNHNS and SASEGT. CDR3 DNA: TGTGCCAGCAGTGAATCCAGGACAGGGCACGAGCAGTACTTC. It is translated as CASSESRTGHEQYF.

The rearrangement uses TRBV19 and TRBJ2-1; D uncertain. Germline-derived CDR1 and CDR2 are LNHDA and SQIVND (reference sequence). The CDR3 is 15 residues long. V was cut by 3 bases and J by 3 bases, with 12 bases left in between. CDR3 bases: TGTGCCAGTAGTATCCGGCCTGCAGGCTACAATGAGCAGTTCTTC. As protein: CASSIRPAGYNEQFF.

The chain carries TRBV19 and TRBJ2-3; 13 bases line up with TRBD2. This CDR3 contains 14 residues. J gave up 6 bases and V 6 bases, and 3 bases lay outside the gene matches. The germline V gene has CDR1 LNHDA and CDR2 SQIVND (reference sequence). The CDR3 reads CASRLAGGPDTQYF. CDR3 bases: TGTGCCAGTAGACTAGCGGGAGGGCCGGATACGCAGTATTTT. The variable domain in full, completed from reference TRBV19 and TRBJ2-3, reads DGGITQSPKYLFRKEGQNVTLSCEQNLNHDAMYWYRQDPGQGLRLIYYSQIVNDFQKGDIAEGYSVSREKKESFPLTVTSAQKNPTAFYLCASRLAGGPDTQYFGPGTRLTVL.

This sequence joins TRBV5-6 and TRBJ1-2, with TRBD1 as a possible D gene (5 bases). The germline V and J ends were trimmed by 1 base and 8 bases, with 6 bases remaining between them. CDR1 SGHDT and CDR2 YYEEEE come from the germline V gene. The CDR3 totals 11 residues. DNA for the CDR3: TGTGCCAGCAGCTTGACAGGAGGCTACACCTTC. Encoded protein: CASSLTGGYTF.

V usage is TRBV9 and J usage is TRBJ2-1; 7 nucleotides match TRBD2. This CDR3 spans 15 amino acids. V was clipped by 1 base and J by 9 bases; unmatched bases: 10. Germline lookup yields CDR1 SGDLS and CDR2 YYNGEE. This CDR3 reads CASSVMGEGSGEQFF. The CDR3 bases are TGTGCCAGCAGCGTAATGGGGGAGGGCAGTGGTGAGCAGTTCTTC.

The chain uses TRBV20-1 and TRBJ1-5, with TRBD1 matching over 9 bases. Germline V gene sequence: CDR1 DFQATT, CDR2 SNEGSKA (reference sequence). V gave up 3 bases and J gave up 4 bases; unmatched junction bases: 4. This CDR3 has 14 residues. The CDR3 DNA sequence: TGCAGTGCTAGTTTAGACAGGGGGAATCAGCCCCAGCATTTT. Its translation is CSASLDRGNQPQHF.

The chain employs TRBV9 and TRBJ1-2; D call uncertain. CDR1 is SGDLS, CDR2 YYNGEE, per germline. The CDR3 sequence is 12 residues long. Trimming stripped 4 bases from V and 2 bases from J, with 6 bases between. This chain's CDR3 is CASSSQNYGYTF. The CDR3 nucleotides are TGTGCCAGCAGCTCCCAGAACTATGGCTACACCTTC.